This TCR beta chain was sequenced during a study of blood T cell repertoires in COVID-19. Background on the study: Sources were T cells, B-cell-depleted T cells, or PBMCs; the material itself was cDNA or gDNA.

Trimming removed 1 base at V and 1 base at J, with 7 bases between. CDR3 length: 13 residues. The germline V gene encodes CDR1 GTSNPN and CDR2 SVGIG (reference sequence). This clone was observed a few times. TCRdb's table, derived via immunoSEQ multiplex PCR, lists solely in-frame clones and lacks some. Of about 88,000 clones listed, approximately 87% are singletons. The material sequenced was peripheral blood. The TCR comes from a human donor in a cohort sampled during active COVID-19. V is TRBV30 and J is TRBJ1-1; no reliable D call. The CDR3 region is CAWSAVGNTEAFF. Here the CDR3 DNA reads TGTGCCTGGAGTGCGGTTGGGAACACTGAAGCTTTCTTT.